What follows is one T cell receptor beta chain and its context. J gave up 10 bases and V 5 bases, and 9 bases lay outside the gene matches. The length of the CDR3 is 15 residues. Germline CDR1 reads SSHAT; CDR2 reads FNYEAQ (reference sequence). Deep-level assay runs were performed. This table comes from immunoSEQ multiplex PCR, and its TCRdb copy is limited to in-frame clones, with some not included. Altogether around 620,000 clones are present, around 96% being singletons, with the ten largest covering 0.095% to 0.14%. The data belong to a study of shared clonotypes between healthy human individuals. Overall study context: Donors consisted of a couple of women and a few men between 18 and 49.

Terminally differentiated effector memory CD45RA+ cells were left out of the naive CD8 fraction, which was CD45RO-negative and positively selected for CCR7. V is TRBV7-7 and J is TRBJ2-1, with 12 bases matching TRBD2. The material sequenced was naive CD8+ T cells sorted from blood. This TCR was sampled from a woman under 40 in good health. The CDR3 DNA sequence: TGTGCCAGCAGCCCCCTAGCGGGAGGGCCCAAGGAGCAGTTCTTC. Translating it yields CASSPLAGGPKEQFF.